Below are 6 T cell receptor beta chains sequenced from a single sample in a study of blood T cells in healthy people across ages. Through a sample-barcoded 5' primer and a J-beta primer mix, a second PCR was run for about 7 to 12 cycles. A single record per CDR3 protein comes from TCRdb applying MiXCR to the 5' RACE reads. The profile shows fewer than 800,000 distinct CDR3 sequences, around a quarter of them singletons. These data were also reused for a study on T cells of mothers and their children.

The specimen was blood. The receptors stem from a boy between 5 and 17 years old in good health.

This clonotype was picked up a small number of times. This chain joins TRBV11-1 and TRBJ2-1; the D is unclear. Per the germline V gene, CDR1 is SGHAT and CDR2 is FQDESV (reference sequence). CDR3 length: 15 amino acids. V was pared by 8 bases and J by 0 bases, with 14 bases between. The CDR3 DNA reads as TGTGCCAGCTCCGCCGACCGAACCTCCTACAATGAGCAGTTCTTC. Protein: CASSADRTSYNEQFF.

This clonotype occurred a few times. V is TRBV7-9 and J is TRBJ2-5; D uncertain. The germline CDR1 and CDR2 sequences are SEHNR and FQNEAQ (reference sequence). V lost 1 base and J lost 0, with 12 bases in between. The length of the CDR3 is 16 residues. CDR3: CASSLVGKAYQETQYF. In nucleotides, the CDR3 is TGTGCCAGCAGCTTAGTTGGTAAAGCGTACCAAGAGACCCAGTACTTC.

This rearrangement joins TRBV14 to TRBJ1-4; possible D gene TRBD1, 5 bases. This CDR3 contains 17 residues. V was cut by 2 bases and J by 8 bases, with 21 bases left in between. Per germline, CDR1 SGHDN and CDR2 FVKESK. The CDR3 bases are TGTGCCAGCAGCCAATTTTTAACAGGCGAACCGGGAGAAAAACTGTTTTTT. Encoded protein: CASSQFLTGEPGEKLFF. Complete variable domain (other parts from reference TRBV14 and TRBJ1-4): EAGVTQFPSHSVIEKGQTVTLRCDPISGHDNLYWYRRVMGKEIKFLLHFVKESKQDESGMPNNRFLAERTGGTYSTLKVQPAELEDSGVYFCASSQFLTGEPGEKLFFGSGTQLSVL.

Concerning this clonotype: At one end the junction does not follow the germline gene, possibly because of a read error. V is TRBV28 and J is TRBJ2-5; TRBD2 matches 7 bases. The tail of the sequence fits TRBJ2-7 better, so the J call may be wrong. This CDR3 has 14 residues. Germline values: CDR1 MDHEN, CDR2 SYDVKM. In nucleotides, the CDR3 is TGCGGGGTCGATAGCGGGCACAGCCCCTACGAGCAGTACTTC. The encoded protein is CGVDSGHSPYEQYF.

This clonotype was observed at least ten times. J is TRBJ2-7 and V is TRBV7-9, with 8 nucleotides matching TRBD1. The CDR3 runs 14 residues. The V gene's germline CDR1 is SEHNR and CDR2 FQNEAQ (reference sequence). V was pared by 5 bases and J by 2 bases, with 5 bases of the junction left unmatched. The CDR3: CASSVGQGPYEQYF. CDR3 DNA: TGTGCCAGCAGCGTAGGACAGGGACCCTACGAGCAGTACTTC.

CDR3 sequence: CASTSGQGWPYEQYF. In nucleotides, the CDR3 is TGTGCCAGCACTAGTGGACAGGGGTGGCCGTACGAGCAGTACTTC. The chain carries TRBV6-6 and TRBJ2-7; 9 positions match TRBD1. Germline V gene sequence: CDR1 MNHNY, CDR2 SVGAGI (reference sequence). V shed 7 bases and J 4 bases; nucleotides not matched to a gene: 11. The CDR3 sequence is 15 residues long.